The clone carrying this T cell receptor beta chain was seen once. The repertoire was sequenced with immunoSEQ multiplex PCR; TCRdb's copy has only in-frame clones and lacks some. Of fewer than 100,000 clones in the sample, approximately 90% were seen once. This sample is drawn from a study of T cell changes during pregnancy in multiple sclerosis. In germline, CDR1 is MNHEY, CDR2 SMNVEV (reference sequence). There are 13 residues in the CDR3. The V and J ends lost 8 bases and 5 bases respectively, with 13 bases between them. The chain couples TRBV27 to TRBJ1-5; unclear D gene. Sequencing used peripheral blood, obtained before pregnancy. This TCR was recovered from a female donor with multiple sclerosis, enrolled in a pregnancy study. CDR3 in amino acids: CASALRVDQPQHF. CDR3 bases: TGTGCCAGCGCCCTGAGGGTCGATCAGCCCCAGCATTTT.